This T cell receptor (beta chain) was captured by sequencing in a study of T cell changes during pregnancy in multiple sclerosis. The sample holds one count of this clone. The assay was immunoSEQ multiplex PCR, and TCRdb's table has in-frame clones only and misses some. The sample lists tens of thousands of clones; 92% were seen once. The specimen was peripheral blood, collected in the second trimester of pregnancy. The sequence was obtained from a female donor in good health, enrolled as a control in a pregnancy study.

CDR3: CSVGGQYEQYF. DNA of the CDR3: TGCAGCGTTGGAGGTCAGTACGAGCAGTACTTC. The genes are TRBV29-1 and TRBJ2-7; no clear D. CDR3 length: 11 residues. V gave up 4 bases and J gave up 4 bases, with 8 bases separating them. Per the germline V gene, CDR1 is SQVTM and CDR2 is ANQGSEA.